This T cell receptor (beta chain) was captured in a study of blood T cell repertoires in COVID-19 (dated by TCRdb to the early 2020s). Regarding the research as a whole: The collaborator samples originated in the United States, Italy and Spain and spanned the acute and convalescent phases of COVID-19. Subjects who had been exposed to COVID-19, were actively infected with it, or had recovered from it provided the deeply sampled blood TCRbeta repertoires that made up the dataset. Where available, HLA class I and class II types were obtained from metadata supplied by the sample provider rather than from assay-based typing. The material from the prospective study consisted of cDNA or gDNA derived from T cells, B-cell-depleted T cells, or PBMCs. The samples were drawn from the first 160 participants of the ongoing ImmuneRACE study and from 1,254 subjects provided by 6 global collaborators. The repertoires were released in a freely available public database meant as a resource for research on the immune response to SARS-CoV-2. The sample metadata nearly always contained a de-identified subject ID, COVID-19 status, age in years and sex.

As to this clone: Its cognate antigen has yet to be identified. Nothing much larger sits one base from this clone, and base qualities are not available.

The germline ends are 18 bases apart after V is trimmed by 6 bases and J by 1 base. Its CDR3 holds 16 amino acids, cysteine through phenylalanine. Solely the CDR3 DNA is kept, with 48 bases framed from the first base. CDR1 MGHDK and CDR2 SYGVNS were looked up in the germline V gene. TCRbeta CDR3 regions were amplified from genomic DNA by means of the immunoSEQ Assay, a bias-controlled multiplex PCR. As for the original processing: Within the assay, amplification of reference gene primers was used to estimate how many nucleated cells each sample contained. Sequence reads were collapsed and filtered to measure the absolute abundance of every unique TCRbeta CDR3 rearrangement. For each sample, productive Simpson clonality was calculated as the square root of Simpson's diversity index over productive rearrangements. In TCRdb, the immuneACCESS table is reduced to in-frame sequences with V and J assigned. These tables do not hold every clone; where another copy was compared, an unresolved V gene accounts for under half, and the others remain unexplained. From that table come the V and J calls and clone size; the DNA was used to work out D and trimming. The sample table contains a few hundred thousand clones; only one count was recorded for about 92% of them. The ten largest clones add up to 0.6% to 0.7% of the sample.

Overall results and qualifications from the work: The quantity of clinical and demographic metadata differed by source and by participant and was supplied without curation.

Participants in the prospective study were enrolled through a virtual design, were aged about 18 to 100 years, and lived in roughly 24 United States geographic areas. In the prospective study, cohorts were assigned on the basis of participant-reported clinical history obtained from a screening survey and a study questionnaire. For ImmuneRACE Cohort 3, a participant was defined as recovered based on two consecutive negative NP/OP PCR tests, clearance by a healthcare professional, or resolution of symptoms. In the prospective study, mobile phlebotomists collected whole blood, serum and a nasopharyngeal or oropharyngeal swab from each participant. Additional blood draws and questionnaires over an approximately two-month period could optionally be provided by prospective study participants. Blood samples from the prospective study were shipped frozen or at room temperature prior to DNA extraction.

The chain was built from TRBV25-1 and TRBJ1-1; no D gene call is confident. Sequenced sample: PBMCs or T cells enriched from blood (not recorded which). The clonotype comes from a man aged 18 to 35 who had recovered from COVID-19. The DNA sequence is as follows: TGTGCCAGCAGCCAGTCGTGGAGGCGATCGAACACTGAAGCTTTCTTT. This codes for CASSQSWRRSNTEAFF.